The 14 T cell receptor beta chains presented below share a single source sample, sequenced in a study of T cell responses to AZD1222 COVID-19 vaccine. Clones were sequenced by immunoSEQ multiplex PCR, and TCRdb holds only the in-frame ones, with some missing. The sample shows about 97,000 clones, around 87% of them seen only once. The input for sequencing was peripheral blood, taken 28 days after the second AZD1222 dose. Receptors originate from an adult who received the AZD1222 COVID-19 vaccine.

This clone was seen once. The chain uses TRBV30 and TRBJ2-5, with TRBD1 identical over 8 bases. The CDR3 runs to 14 residues. From germline, CDR1 is GTSNPN and CDR2 SVGIG (reference sequence). Trimming cost V 5 bases and J 1 base; bases outside gene matches: 6. In DNA form, the CDR3 reads TGTGCCTGGGACCGTGGGACAGGCCAAGAGACCCAGTACTTC. It translates to CAWDRGTGQETQYF. Together with reference TRBV30 and TRBJ2-5, the CDR3 gives the full variable domain: SQTIHQWPATLVQPVGSPLSLECTVEGTSNPNLYWYRQAAGRGLQLLFYSVGIGQISSEVPQNLSASRPQDRQFILSSKKLLLSDSGFYLCAWDRGTGQETQYFGPGTRLLVL.

The chain is built from TRBV27 and TRBJ2-2; D ambiguous. Germline loops: CDR1 MNHEY, CDR2 SMNVEV (reference sequence). This CDR3 is 16 amino acids long. V lost 3 bases to trimming and J lost 0 bases, with 11 bases between them. CDR3 bases: TGTGCCAGCAGTTTGCTAGTTCCAGCGAACACCGGGGAGCTGTTTTTT. Its protein product is CASSLLVPANTGELFF.

The V and J genes are TRBV6-5 and TRBJ1-2; D gene uncertain. Trimming took off 6 bases at V and 4 bases at J, with 18 bases between the two ends. The CDR3 totals 15 residues. Germline CDR1 MNHEY, CDR2 SVGAGI. The CDR3 sequence: CASRPGSGSAYGYTF. For the CDR3, the DNA is TGTGCCAGCAGACCCGGGTCGGGGTCGGCCTATGGCTACACCTTC.

The chain links TRBV18 to TRBJ1-5, with D possibly being TRBD1 (5 bases). V shed 1 base and J shed 4 bases, with 8 bases lying between them. Germline values: CDR1 KGHSH, CDR2 LQKENI. This CDR3 has 14 amino acids. The CDR3 DNA reads as TGTGCCAGCTCACCACAGGGGTGGAATCAGCCCCAGCATTTT. Its translation is CASSPQGWNQPQHF.

This chain uses TRBV7-9 with TRBJ2-7; D gene uncertain. With 3 bases removed from V and 6 bases from J, the gap between germline ends came to 12 bases. The CDR3 has 13 amino acids. Germline V gene data show CDR1 as SEHNR and CDR2 as FQNEAQ (reference sequence). For the CDR3, the DNA is TGTGCCAGCAGCTTCCCCGGCTCGGGCGAGCAGTACTTC. Encoded protein: CASSFPGSGEQYF.

The V call is TRBV30, the J call TRBJ2-7; 11 bases map to TRBD1. Looked up from germline, CDR1 is GTSNPN and CDR2 is SVGIG (reference sequence). This CDR3 contains 14 residues. The trim removed 3 bases at V and 6 bases at J, leaving 7 bases unmatched. CDR3 in DNA: TGTGCCTGGAGACCCCCGGGACAGGGGGGCGAGCAGTACTTC. As protein: CAWRPPGQGGEQYF.

The chain uses TRBV4-2 and TRBJ2-7; TRBD1 or TRBD2 may be the D gene (5 bases each). The CDR3 spans 15 residues. Trimming stripped 1 base from V and 6 bases from J, with 16 bases between. Germline values: CDR1 LGHNA, CDR2 YNFKEQ. The CDR3 nucleotides read TGTGCCAGCAGCCAAGGTGGGGGACCGCCATCCGAGCAGTACTTC. Its translation is CASSQGGGPPSEQYF.

The chain carries TRBV24-1 and TRBJ2-3; TRBD1 agrees at 8 bases. The V segment lost 4 bases and the J segment 1 base; nucleotides outside the gene matches: 6. The CDR3 is made up of 16 amino acids. CDR1 KGHDR and CDR2 SFDVKD come from the germline V gene. The CDR3 DNA reads TGTGCCACCAGTGAAAGGACAGGGTCCCGCACAGATACGCAGTATTTT. This codes for CATSERTGSRTDTQYF.

V gene TRBV6-5 combines with J gene TRBJ2-7; TRBD1 might be the D (6 bases). The V gene lost 5 bases and the J gene lost 1 base, with 9 bases spanning the gap. CDR3 length equals 13 residues. Germline V lookup: CDR1 MNHEY, CDR2 SVGAGI. CDR3 in DNA: TGTGCCAGCAGTACCGGACAGTCCTACGAGCAGTACTTC. It specifies CASSTGQSYEQYF.

The chain links TRBV4-3 to TRBJ2-1, with D possibly matching TRBD2 (6 bases). Looked up from germline, CDR1 is LGHNA and CDR2 is YSLEER. The CDR3 contains 14 residues. The V gene lost 2 bases and the J gene lost 3 bases, with 8 bases spanning the gap. The CDR3 coding sequence is TGCGCCAGCAGCCAACTGCGGGACTACAATGAGCAGTTCTTC. Its translation is CASSQLRDYNEQFF.

CDR3 amino acids: CASTRTGTSGPQHF. CDR3 sequence (DNA): TGTGCCAGCACCAGGACAGGGACTAGCGGGCCCCAGCATTTT. This chain joins TRBV27 and TRBJ1-5; 8 bases agree with TRBD1. Germline V CDR1 and CDR2: MNHEY, SMNVEV (reference sequence). The CDR3 spans 14 residues. The junction had 11 bases not matched to a gene; V was cut back by 7 bases and J by 9 bases.

The rearrangement uses TRBV28 and TRBJ2-2; 10 bases are a match to TRBD2. V shed 2 bases and J 4 bases; nucleotides not matched to a gene: 4. Germline-derived CDR1 and CDR2 are MDHEN and SYDVKM. The CDR3 spans 16 residues. CDR3 residues: CASSLPIAGGTGELFF. The CDR3 DNA follows: TGTGCCAGCAGTTTACCCATAGCGGGAGGCACCGGGGAGCTGTTTTTT. The variable domain in full, with the rest retrieved from reference TRBV28 and TRBJ2-2, is DVKVTQSSRYLVKRTGEKVFLECVQDMDHENMFWYRQDPGLGLRLIYFSYDVKMKEKGDIPEGYSVSREKKERFSLILESASTNQTSMYLCASSLPIAGGTGELFFGEGSRLTVL.

The V gene is TRBV7-9, the J gene TRBJ2-7; D may be TRBD2 (5 bases). CDR1 SEHNR and CDR2 FQNEAQ come from the germline V gene (reference sequence). This CDR3 contains 16 residues. The V gene lost 1 base and the J gene lost 0 bases, with 13 bases spanning the gap. CDR3 in DNA: TGTGCCAGCAGCTTAGGTGGAGGCCAGAGCTCCTACGAGCAGTACTTC. Protein: CASSLGGGQSSYEQYF.

This clone was seen once. This chain uses TRBV5-1 with TRBJ2-2; 15 nucleotides match TRBD2. Trimming removed 3 bases from V and 4 bases from J; junction bases left unmatched: 7. Germline CDR1 SGHRS, CDR2 YFSETQ. CDR3 length: 18 residues. For the CDR3, the DNA is TGCGCCAGCAGCTCGGGACTAGCGGGAGGAAAGGGCACCGGGGAGCTGTTTTTT. Translation: CASSSGLAGGKGTGELFF. Using reference TRBV5-1 and TRBJ2-2 for the parts outside the CDR3, the full variable domain is KAGVTQTPRYLIKTRGQQVTLSCSPISGHRSVSWYQQTPGQGLQFLFEYFSETQRNKGNFPGRFSGRQFSNSRSEMNVSTLELGDSALYLCASSSGLAGGKGTGELFFGEGSRLTVL.